These 11 T cell receptor beta chains were sequenced from one sample in a study of T cell responses to AZD1222 COVID-19 vaccine. The data were produced by immunoSEQ multiplex PCR, yet TCRdb's version contains in-frame clones alone and is incomplete. The sample has roughly 120,000 clones, roughly nine tenths seen once. The input for sequencing was peripheral blood, taken on day 0 of AZD1222 vaccination. These receptors came from an adult in good health.

The J gene is TRBJ1-5, the V gene TRBV6-5; D ambiguous. The V gene lost 5 bases and the J gene lost 6 bases, with 11 bases spanning the gap. The germline gives CDR1 MNHEY, CDR2 SVGAGI. The CDR3 contains 13 residues. The CDR3 loop reads CASSLGPAQPQHF. For the CDR3, the DNA is TGTGCCAGCAGTCTCGGTCCGGCTCAGCCCCAGCATTTT.

The chain uses TRBV6-5 and TRBJ1-4; tentative D call: TRBD1 (5 bases). The CDR3 has 15 amino acids. Germline V gene sequence: CDR1 MNHEY, CDR2 SVGAGI. The V end lost 5 bases, the J end lost 5 bases, and 15 bases lay between the germline ends. CDR3 sequence reads: CASSQGQGPNEKLFF. CDR3 sequence (DNA): TGTGCCAGCAGTCAGGGTCAAGGGCCGAATGAAAAACTGTTTTTT.

This sequence joins TRBV4-3 and TRBJ1-4, with D perhaps TRBD1 (5 bases). The CDR3 has 18 amino acids. V lost 2 bases and J lost 0, with 16 bases in between. From germline, CDR1 is LGHNA and CDR2 YSLEER. This CDR3 is CASSQRTWDGSTNEKLFF. The CDR3 nucleotides read TGCGCCAGCAGCCAAAGAACTTGGGACGGGTCAACTAATGAAAAACTGTTTTTT.

Regarding this clone: Other DNA sequences from this sample encode an identical CDR3 as well. The chain has TRBV12-3 or TRBV12-4 and TRBJ1-2, with 7 nucleotides matching TRBD1. V lost 5 bases to trimming and J lost 13 bases; unmatched junction nucleotides: 7. The CDR3 spans 11 residues. CDR3 region: CASSPTGAGTF. The CDR3, as DNA: TGTGCCAGCAGTCCAACAGGGGCTGGCACCTTC.

The CDR3 reads CASSPDSGTSGRWNTQYF. The DNA for the CDR3 is TGTGCCAGTAGTCCCGATTCCGGGACTAGCGGGAGATGGAATACGCAGTATTTT. This chain links TRBV19 with TRBJ2-3; 14 nucleotides align to TRBD2. CDR1 is LNHDA, CDR2 SQIVND, per germline (reference sequence). The CDR3 covers 18 residues. V gave up 5 bases and J gave up 7 bases; unmatched junction bases: 14.

This clone has just a few counts. This chain links TRBV5-1 with TRBJ2-7; D is undetermined. Looked up from germline, CDR1 is SGHRS and CDR2 is YFSETQ. The CDR3 sequence is 16 residues long. V was pared by 3 bases and J by 6 bases, with 22 bases between. The DNA for the CDR3 is TGCGCCAGCAGCTCAGAACGGGTCCGAACGCGCGGCGAGCAGTACTTC. Residues: CASSSERVRTRGEQYF.

This chain joins TRBV9 and TRBJ2-1, with D possibly being TRBD2 (6 bases). V lost 0 bases, J lost 7 bases, and 20 bases lay in between. The CDR3 has 17 residues. Germline V gene lookup returns CDR1 SGDLS and CDR2 YYNGEE. The CDR3 region is CASSVAGSGVGLNEQFF. The CDR3 nucleotides are TGTGCCAGCAGCGTAGCAGGGTCGGGAGTAGGTTTGAATGAGCAGTTCTTC.

This clone was observed once. V is TRBV7-2 and J is TRBJ2-1, with TRBD1 matching over 9 bases. Losses at the gene ends were 1 base for V and 4 bases for J; bases not matched to a gene: 2. CDR1 SGHTA and CDR2 FQGNSA come from the germline V gene. The CDR3 contains 15 residues. The CDR3 sequence: CASSLEGQGYNEQFF. The DNA for the CDR3 is TGTGCCAGCAGCTTAGAGGGACAGGGTTACAATGAGCAGTTCTTC.

V usage is TRBV7-9 and J usage is TRBJ2-2; 7 bases are shared with TRBD2. After removal of 6 bases from V and 6 bases from J, the junction contained 10 bases not matched to a gene. CDR1 is SEHNR and CDR2 is FQNEAQ in the germline V gene (reference sequence). The CDR3 has 15 amino acids. CDR3: CASRADLAAAGELFF. The CDR3 nucleotides are TGTGCCAGCAGGGCGGACCTAGCGGCTGCCGGGGAGCTGTTTTTT.

The rearrangement joins TRBV4-3 to TRBJ2-3; 7 bases fit TRBD2. The CDR3 is 13 residues long. The V segment lost 0 bases and the J segment 10 bases; nucleotides outside the gene matches: 4. Germline CDR1 reads LGHNA; CDR2 reads YSLEER. CDR3 in amino acids: CASSQEWTRAQYF. CDR3 nucleotides: TGCGCCAGCAGCCAAGAATGGACTAGGGCGCAGTATTTT.

The chain carries TRBV2 and TRBJ2-2, with 10 bases that match TRBD1. Germline assignment: CDR1 SNHLY and CDR2 FYNNEI. The CDR3 is made up of 16 amino acids. Trimming at V came to 6 bases and at J to 4 bases, leaving 8 bases not matched to a gene. Written as DNA, the CDR3 is TGTGCCAGCAGGACCGGGACAGGGGTCCGCACCGGGGAGCTGTTTTTT. Encoded protein: CASRTGTGVRTGELFF.